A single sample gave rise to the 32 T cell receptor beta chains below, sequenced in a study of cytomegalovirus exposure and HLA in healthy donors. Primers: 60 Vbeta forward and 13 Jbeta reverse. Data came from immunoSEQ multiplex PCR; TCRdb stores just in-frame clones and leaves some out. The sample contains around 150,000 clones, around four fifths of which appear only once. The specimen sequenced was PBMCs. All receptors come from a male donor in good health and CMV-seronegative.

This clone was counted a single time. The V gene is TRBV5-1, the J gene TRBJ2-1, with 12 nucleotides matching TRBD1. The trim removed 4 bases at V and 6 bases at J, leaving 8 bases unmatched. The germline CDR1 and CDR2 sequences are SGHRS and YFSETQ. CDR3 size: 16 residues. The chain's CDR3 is CASSVRPGQGANEQFF. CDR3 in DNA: TGCGCCAGCAGCGTACGACCGGGACAGGGGGCCAATGAGCAGTTCTTC.

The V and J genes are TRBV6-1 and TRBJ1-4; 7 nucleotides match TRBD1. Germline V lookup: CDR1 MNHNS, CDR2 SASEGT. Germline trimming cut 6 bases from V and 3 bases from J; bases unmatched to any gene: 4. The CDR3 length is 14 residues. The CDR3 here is CASSDRDPNEKLFF. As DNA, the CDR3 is TGTGCCAGCAGCGACAGGGATCCTAATGAAAAACTGTTTTTT.

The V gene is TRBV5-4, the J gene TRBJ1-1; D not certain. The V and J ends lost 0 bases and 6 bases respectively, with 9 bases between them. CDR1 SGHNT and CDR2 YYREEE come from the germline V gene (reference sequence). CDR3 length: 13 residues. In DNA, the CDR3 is TGTGCCAGCAGCTTGGGATCAGAACCTGAAGCTTTCTTT. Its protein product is CASSLGSEPEAFF.

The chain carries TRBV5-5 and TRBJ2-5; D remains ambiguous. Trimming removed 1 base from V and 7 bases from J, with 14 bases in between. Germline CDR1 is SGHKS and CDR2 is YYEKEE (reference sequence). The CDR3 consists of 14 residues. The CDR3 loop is CASSLTDKFVTQYF. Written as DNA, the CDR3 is TGTGCCAGCAGCTTGACAGATAAGTTTGTGACCCAGTACTTC.

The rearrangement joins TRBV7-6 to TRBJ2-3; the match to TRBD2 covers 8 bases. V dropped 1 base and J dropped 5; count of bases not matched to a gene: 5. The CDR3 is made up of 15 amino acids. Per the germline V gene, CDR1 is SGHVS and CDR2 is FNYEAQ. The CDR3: CASSLVGLGGDTQYF. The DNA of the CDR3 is TGTGCCAGCAGCTTAGTGGGACTAGGGGGAGATACGCAGTATTTT.

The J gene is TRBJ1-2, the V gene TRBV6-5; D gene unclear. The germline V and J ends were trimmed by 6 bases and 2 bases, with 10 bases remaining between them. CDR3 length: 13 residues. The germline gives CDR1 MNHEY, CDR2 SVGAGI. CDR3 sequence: CASRPTGNYGYTF. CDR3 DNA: TGTGCCAGCAGGCCGACGGGGAACTATGGCTACACCTTC.

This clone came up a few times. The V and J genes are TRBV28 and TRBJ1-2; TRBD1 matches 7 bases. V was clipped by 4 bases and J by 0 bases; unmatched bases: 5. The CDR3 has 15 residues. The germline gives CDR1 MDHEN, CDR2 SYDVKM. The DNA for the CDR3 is TGTGCCAGCAGTTCACAGGGGATGGCTAACTATGGCTACACCTTC. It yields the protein CASSSQGMANYGYTF.

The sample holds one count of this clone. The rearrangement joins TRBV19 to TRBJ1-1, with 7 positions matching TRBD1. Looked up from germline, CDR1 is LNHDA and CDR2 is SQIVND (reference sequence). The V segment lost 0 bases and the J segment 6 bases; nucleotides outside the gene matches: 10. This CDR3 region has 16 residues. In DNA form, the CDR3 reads TGTGCCAGTAGTATAGAGCCGACAGGGTTCAACGCTGAAGCTTTCTTT. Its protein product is CASSIEPTGFNAEAFF.

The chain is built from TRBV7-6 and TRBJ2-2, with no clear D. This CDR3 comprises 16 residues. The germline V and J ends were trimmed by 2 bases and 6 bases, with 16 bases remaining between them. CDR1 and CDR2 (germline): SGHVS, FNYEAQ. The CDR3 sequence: CASSLNSLSFPGELFF. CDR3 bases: TGTGCCAGCAGCTTAAATAGTTTAAGTTTCCCCGGGGAGCTGTTTTTT.

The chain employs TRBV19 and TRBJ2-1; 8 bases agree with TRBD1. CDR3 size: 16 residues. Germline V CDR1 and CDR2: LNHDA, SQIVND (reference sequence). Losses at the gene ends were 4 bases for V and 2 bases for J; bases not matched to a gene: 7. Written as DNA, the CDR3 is TGTGCCAGTAGTAGCCGGACAGGGAACGCCTACAATGAGCAGTTCTTC. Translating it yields CASSSRTGNAYNEQFF. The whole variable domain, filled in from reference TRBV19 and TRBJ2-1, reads DGGITQSPKYLFRKEGQNVTLSCEQNLNHDAMYWYRQDPGQGLRLIYYSQIVNDFQKGDIAEGYSVSREKKESFPLTVTSAQKNPTAFYLCASSSRTGNAYNEQFFGPGTRLTVL.

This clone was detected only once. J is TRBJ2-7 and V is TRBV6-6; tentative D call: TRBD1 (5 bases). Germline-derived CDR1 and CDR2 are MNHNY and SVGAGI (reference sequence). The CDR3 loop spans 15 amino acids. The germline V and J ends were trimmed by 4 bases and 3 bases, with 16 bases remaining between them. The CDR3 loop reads CASSSRAPGSYEQYF. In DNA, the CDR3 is TGTGCCAGCAGTTCCAGGGCACCAGGCAGCTACGAGCAGTACTTC.

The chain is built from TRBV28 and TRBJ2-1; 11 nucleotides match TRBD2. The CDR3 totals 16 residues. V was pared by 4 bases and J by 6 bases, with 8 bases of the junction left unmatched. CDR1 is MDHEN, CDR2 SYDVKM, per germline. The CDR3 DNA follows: TGTGCCAGCAGTTCGCTAGGACTAGCGGGTATCAATGAGCAGTTCTTC. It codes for CASSSLGLAGINEQFF.

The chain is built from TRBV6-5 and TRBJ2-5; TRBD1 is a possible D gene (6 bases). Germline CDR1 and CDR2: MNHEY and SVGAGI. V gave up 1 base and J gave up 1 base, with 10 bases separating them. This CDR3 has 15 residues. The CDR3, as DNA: TGTGCCAGCAGTTACTTGGGGACATCCCAAGAGACCCAGTACTTC. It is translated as CASSYLGTSQETQYF.

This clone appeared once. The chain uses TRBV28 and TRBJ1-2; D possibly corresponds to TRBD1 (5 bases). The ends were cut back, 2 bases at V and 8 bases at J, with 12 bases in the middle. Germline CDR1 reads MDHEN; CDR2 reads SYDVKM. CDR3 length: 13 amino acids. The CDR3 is CASSLDSHRGYTF. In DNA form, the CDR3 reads TGTGCCAGCAGTTTAGACAGTCACAGGGGCTACACCTTC.

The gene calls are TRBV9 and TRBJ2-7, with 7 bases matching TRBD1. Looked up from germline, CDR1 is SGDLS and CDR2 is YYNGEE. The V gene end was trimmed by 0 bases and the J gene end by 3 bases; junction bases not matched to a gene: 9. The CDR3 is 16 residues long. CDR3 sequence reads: CASSVAPGQPDYEQYF. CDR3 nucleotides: TGTGCCAGCAGCGTAGCCCCGGGACAGCCCGACTACGAGCAGTACTTC.

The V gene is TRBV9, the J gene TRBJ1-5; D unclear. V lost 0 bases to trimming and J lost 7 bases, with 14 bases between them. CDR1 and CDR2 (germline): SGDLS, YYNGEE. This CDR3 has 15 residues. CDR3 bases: TGTGCCAGCAGCGTAGCCCCCACGCACGGGCAGCCCCAGCATTTT. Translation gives CASSVAPTHGQPQHF.

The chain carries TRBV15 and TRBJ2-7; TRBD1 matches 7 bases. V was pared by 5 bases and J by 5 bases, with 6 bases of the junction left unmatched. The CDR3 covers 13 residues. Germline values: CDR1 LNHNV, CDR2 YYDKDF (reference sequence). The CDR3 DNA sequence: TGTGCCACCAGCGGAGTTGGACAGGACGAGCAGTACTTC. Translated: CATSGVGQDEQYF.

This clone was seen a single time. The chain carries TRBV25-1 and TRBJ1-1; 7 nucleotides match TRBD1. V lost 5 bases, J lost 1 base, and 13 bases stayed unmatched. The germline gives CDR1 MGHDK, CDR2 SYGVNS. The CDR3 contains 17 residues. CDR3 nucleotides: TGTGCCAGCAGTAACCACAGGGGTGAACTGGGGAACACTGAAGCTTTCTTT. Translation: CASSNHRGELGNTEAFF.

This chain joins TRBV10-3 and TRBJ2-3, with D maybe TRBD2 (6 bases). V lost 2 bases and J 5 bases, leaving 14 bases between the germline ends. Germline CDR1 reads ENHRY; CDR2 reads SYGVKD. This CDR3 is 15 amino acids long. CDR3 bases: TGTGCCATCAGTGAGGGGGGGACCCGAAGAGATACGCAGTATTTT. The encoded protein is CAISEGGTRRDTQYF.

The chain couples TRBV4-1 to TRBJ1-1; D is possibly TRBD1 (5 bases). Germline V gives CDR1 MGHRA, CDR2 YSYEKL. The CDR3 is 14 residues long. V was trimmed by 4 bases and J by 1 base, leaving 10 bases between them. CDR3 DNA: TGCGCCAGCAGCCTCGCCGGGGGGAACACTGAAGCTTTCTTT. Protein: CASSLAGGNTEAFF.

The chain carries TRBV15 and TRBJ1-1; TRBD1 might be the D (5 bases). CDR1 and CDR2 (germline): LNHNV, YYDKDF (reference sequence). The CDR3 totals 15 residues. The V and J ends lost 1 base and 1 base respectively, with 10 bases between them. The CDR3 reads CATSRAGVGNTEAFF. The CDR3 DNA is TGTGCCACCAGCAGAGCGGGGGTTGGGAACACTGAAGCTTTCTTT.

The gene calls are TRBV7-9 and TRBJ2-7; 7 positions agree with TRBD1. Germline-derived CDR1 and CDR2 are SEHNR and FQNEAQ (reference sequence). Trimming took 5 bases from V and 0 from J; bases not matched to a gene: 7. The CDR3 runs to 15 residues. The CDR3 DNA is TGTGCCAGCAGCCCCCCGACAGGGTACTCCTACGAGCAGTACTTC. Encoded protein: CASSPPTGYSYEQYF.

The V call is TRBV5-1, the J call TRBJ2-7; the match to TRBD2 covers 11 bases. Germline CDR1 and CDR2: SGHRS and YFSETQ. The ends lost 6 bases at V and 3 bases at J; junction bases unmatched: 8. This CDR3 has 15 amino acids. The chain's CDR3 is CASTPLAGALYEQYF. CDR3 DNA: TGCGCCAGCACTCCACTAGCGGGAGCCCTCTACGAGCAGTACTTC.

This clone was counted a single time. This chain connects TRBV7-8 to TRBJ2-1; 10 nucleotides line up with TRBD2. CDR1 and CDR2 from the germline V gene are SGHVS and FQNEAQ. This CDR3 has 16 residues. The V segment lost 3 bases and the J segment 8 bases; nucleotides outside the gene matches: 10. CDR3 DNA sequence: TGTGCCAGCAGCTTTAGGACTAGCGGCTCAGGGGATGAGCAGTTCTTC. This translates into CASSFRTSGSGDEQFF.

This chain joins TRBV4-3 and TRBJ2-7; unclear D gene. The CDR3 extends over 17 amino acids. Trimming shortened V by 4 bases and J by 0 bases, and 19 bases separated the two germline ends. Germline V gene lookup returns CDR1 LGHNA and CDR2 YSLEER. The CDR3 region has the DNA TGCGCCAGCAGCCTTATATACAAGGAGAGAAGCTCCTACGAGCAGTACTTC. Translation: CASSLIYKERSSYEQYF.

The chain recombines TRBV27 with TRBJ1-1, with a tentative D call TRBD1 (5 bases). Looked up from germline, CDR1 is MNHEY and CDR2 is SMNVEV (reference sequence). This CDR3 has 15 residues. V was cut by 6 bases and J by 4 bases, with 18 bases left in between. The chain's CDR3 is CASRARGGGFTEAFF. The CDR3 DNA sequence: TGTGCCAGCAGAGCTCGCGGGGGGGGATTCACTGAAGCTTTCTTT.

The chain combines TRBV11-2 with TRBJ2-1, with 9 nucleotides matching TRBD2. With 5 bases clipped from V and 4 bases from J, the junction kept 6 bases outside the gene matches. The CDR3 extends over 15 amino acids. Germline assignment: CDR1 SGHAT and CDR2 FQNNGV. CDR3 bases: TGTGCCAGCAGCGTAAGCGGGAGGACTTACAATGAGCAGTTCTTC. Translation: CASSVSGRTYNEQFF.

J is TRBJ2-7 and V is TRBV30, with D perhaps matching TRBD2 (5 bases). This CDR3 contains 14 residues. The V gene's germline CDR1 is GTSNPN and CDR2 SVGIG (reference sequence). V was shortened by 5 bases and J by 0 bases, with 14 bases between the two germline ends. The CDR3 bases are TGTGCCTGGTGTACGGGATCGAGCTCCTACGAGCAGTACTTC. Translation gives CAWCTGSSSYEQYF.

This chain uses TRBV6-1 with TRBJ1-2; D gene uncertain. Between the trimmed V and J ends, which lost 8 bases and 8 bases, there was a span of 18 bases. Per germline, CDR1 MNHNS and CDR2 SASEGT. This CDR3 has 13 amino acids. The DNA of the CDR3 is TGTGCCAGCTCAGAGGGCCCAACGGGCGGCTACACCTTC. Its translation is CASSEGPTGGYTF.

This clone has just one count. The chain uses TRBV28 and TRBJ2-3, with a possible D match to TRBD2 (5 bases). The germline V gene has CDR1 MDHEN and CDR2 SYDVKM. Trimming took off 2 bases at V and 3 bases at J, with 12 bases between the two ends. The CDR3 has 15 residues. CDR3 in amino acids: CASSLRGRGTDTQYF. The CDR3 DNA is TGTGCCAGCAGTTTAAGAGGGAGAGGGACAGATACGCAGTATTTT.

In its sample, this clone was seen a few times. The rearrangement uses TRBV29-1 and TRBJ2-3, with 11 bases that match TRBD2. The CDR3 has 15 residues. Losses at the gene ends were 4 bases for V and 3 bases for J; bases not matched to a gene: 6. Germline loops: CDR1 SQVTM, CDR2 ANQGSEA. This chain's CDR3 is CSVGTSGRGTDTQYF. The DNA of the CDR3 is TGCAGCGTTGGAACTAGCGGGAGAGGTACAGATACGCAGTATTTT.

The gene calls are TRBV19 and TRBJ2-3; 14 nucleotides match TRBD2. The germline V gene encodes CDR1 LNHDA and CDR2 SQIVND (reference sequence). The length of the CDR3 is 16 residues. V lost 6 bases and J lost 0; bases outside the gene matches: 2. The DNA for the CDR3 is TGTGCCAGTAGAGGGACTAGCGGGGGTAGCACAGATACGCAGTATTTT. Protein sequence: CASRGTSGGSTDTQYF.